Below, 5 T cell receptor beta chains from the same sample are listed, as sequenced in a study of blood T cell repertoires in COVID-19. Clones were sequenced by immunoSEQ multiplex PCR, and TCRdb holds only the in-frame ones, with some missing. The sample includes around 250,000 clones, more than 85% of them seen just once. The sequenced sample was PBMCs or T cells enriched from blood (not recorded which). Source of these receptors: a woman in her 50s who had recovered from COVID-19.

The rearrangement joins TRBV2 to TRBJ1-2; weak D call: TRBD1 (6 bases). CDR1 and CDR2 from the germline V gene are SNHLY and FYNNEI. There are 12 residues in the CDR3. Trimming cost V 8 bases and J 5 bases, with 12 bases left between them. In nucleotides, the CDR3 is TGTGCCAGCTCCTCCGGACAGTATGGCTACACCTTC. It translates to CASSSGQYGYTF.

The gene calls are TRBV2 and TRBJ2-5; 14 bases line up with TRBD2. The trim removed 7 bases at V and 7 bases at J, leaving 8 bases unmatched. CDR3 length: 15 amino acids. Germline CDR1 SNHLY, CDR2 FYNNEI. The CDR3 loop reads CASTGTSGGMGTQYF. The CDR3 DNA sequence: TGTGCCAGCACCGGGACTAGCGGGGGAATGGGGACCCAGTACTTC.

This chain connects TRBV5-6 to TRBJ1-2, with D possibly TRBD1 on 5 matching bases. This CDR3 has 14 amino acids. V lost 0 bases and J 8 bases, leaving 14 bases between the germline ends. CDR1 and CDR2 (germline): SGHDT, YYEEEE. The CDR3 sequence is CASSLGRGVGGYTF. In DNA, the CDR3 is TGTGCCAGCAGCTTGGGGAGGGGAGTAGGCGGCTACACCTTC. The full variable domain, with the rest looked up from reference TRBV5-6 and TRBJ1-2, is DAGVTQSPTHLIKTRGQQVTLRCSPKSGHDTVSWYQQALGQGPQFIFQYYEEEERQRGNFPDRFSGHQFPNYSSELNVNALLLGDSALYLCASSLGRGVGGYTFGSGTRLTVV.

This clone was seen only once. The chain joins TRBV24-1 to TRBJ2-2; tentatively, D is TRBD2 (6 bases). CDR1 is KGHDR, CDR2 SFDVKD, per germline. The CDR3 consists of 13 residues. Trimming took 2 bases from V and 7 from J, leaving 7 bases between them. CDR3: CATSDWGVGELFF. The CDR3, as DNA: TGTGCCACCAGTGATTGGGGGGTCGGGGAGCTGTTTTTT.

The rearrangement links TRBV6-5 to TRBJ2-3; perhaps TRBD1 as D (5 bases). The length of the CDR3 is 13 residues. V dropped 7 bases and J dropped 4 bases, with 12 bases sitting between them. The germline V gene has CDR1 MNHEY and CDR2 SVGAGI. The CDR3 loop reads CASNQDIPDTQYF. CDR3 DNA sequence: TGTGCCAGCAACCAGGACATCCCAGATACGCAGTATTTT.